Listed below are T cell receptor beta chains from one sample, sequenced in a study of blood T cell repertoires in COVID-19. The data were produced by immunoSEQ multiplex PCR, yet TCRdb's version contains in-frame clones alone and is incomplete. The sample yields about 21,000 clones, 79% seen once. The sample was peripheral blood. These receptors were collected from a man older than 75 with acute or convalescent COVID-19. CDR3s leave out the opening cysteine and the closing phenylalanine or tryptophan. The size of a clone is reported for some rows only, either as once, few or many, or as a class for expanded clones.

V gene,J gene,clone size,CDR3 protein
TRBV9,TRBJ2-5,.,ASSVGGGSIGQETQY
TRBV5-1,TRBJ2-1,.,ASSLVRDYNEQF
TRBV5-1,TRBJ1-2,once,ASVPTGGGYGYT
TRBV24-1,TRBJ1-5,once,ATSDKTGGDQPQH
TRBV27,TRBJ1-3,.,ASSLEGTSGNTIY
TRBV3-1/TRBV3-2,TRBJ1-1,.,ASSYTGSNTEAF
TRBV19,TRBJ2-1,.,ASSIRGRNEQF
TRBV9,TRBJ2-5,.,ASSVGTAEGQETQY
TRBV3-1/TRBV3-2,TRBJ2-5,.,ASSHTGAETQY
TRBV19,TRBJ2-7,.,ASSSSGRNSDYEQY
TRBV18,TRBJ1-5,.,ASSPLDRSDQPQH